One sample yielded the 28 T cell receptor beta chains listed below, sequenced in a study of vaccination effects on CD4 cells after COVID-19. Antigen-specific CD4+ T cells were first expanded with viral peptide pools by the ViraFEST assay and only then sequenced. Having been cultured for roughly 11 days, the cells underwent CD4+ T cell isolation. Vaccinated participants had no history of SARS-CoV-2 infection and tested negative for nucleocapsid antibodies. These TCRs' antigens remain unknown. Produced via immunoSEQ multiplex PCR; TCRdb's table is partial and in-frame only. The data contain 30,000 to 35,000 clones, 73% of them singletons. The sample was CD4+ T cells from PBMCs cultured with HCoV-OC43 spike peptides, taken before COVID-19 vaccination. Regarding subset: HCoV-OC43 spike overlapping peptide pool stimulation. Every receptor here comes from a human donor who received a COVID-19 vaccine.

The rearrangement links TRBV6-6 to TRBJ1-1, with 9 bases aligning to TRBD1. Trimming took 5 bases from V and 2 from J; bases not matched to a gene: 6. Looked up from germline, CDR1 is MNHNY and CDR2 is SVGAGI (reference sequence). The CDR3 runs to 15 residues. CDR3 region: CASSLGQGRNTEAFF. DNA for the CDR3: TGTGCCAGCAGTCTAGGACAGGGGAGAAACACTGAAGCTTTCTTT.

The chain employs TRBV19 and TRBJ2-1, with TRBD1 matching 8 bases. Germline CDR1 LNHDA, CDR2 SQIVND (reference sequence). This CDR3 has 13 amino acids. J lost 6 bases, V lost 5 bases, and 3 bases had no gene match. CDR3 DNA sequence: TGTGCCAGTAGTGCGGACAGGGTCAATGAGCAGTTCTTC. Protein sequence: CASSADRVNEQFF.

Only a few counts were recorded for this clone. The V and J genes are TRBV2 and TRBJ1-1; perhaps TRBD1 as D (6 bases). Looked up from germline, CDR1 is SNHLY and CDR2 is FYNNEI. V dropped 4 bases and J dropped 1 base, with 13 bases sitting between them. The CDR3 consists of 15 residues. CDR3 loop: CASSVGRTENTEAFF. The DNA of the CDR3 is TGTGCCAGCAGTGTCGGGCGGACAGAGAACACTGAAGCTTTCTTT.

This sequence joins TRBV6-5 and TRBJ1-2; maybe TRBD1 (5 bases). V gave up 4 bases and J gave up 0 bases, with 12 bases separating them. The CDR3 is 15 amino acids. Germline-derived CDR1 and CDR2 are MNHEY and SVGAGI. Written as DNA, the CDR3 is TGTGCCAGCAGTTTGGGGGGATATTCTAACTATGGCTACACCTTC. This gives the protein CASSLGGYSNYGYTF.

The rearrangement links TRBV28 to TRBJ2-5, with D maybe TRBD1 (5 bases). This CDR3 is built from 14 residues. The germline V gene encodes CDR1 MDHEN and CDR2 SYDVKM. The ends were cut back, 4 bases at V and 4 bases at J, with 13 bases in the middle. The CDR3 loop is CASSYSGWGETQYF. CDR3 nucleotides: TGTGCCAGCAGTTACTCAGGGTGGGGAGAGACCCAGTACTTC.

The chain combines TRBV27 with TRBJ2-1; D perhaps matches TRBD2 (6 bases). In germline, CDR1 is MNHEY, CDR2 SMNVEV (reference sequence). V was clipped by 7 bases and J by 0 bases, with 10 bases between them. There are 14 residues in the CDR3. The CDR3, as DNA: TGTGCCAGCACTCTAGCGTACTCCTACAATGAGCAGTTCTTC. It encodes CASTLAYSYNEQFF.

The chain has TRBV7-8 and TRBJ1-5, with a weak D call TRBD1 (5 bases). Trimming shortened V by 1 base and J by 3 bases, and 10 bases separated the two germline ends. CDR3 length: 15 amino acids. Germline V lookup: CDR1 SGHVS, CDR2 FQNEAQ. The DNA for the CDR3 is TGTGCCAGCAGCTTAGGCCCAGGGTACAATCAGCCCCAGCATTTT. Translation gives CASSLGPGYNQPQHF. Based on the CDR3 plus reference TRBV7-8 and TRBJ1-5, the full variable domain is GAGVSQSPRYKVAKRGQDVALRCDPISGHVSLFWYQQALGQGPEFLTYFQNEAQLDKSGLPSDRFFAERPEGSVSTLKIQRTQQEDSAVYLCASSLGPGYNQPQHFGDGTRLSIL.

This clone was counted between two and nine times. V and J are TRBV27 and TRBJ2-2; TRBD1 is a possible D gene (7 bases). The CDR3 consists of 14 residues. Per germline, CDR1 MNHEY and CDR2 SMNVEV (reference sequence). The V and J ends lost 7 bases and 7 bases respectively, with 16 bases between them. In DNA form, the CDR3 reads TGTGCCAGCACGTGGAGGGGGCCCATCGGGGAGCTGTTTTTT. Encoded protein: CASTWRGPIGELFF.

On this clone itself: Other DNA sequences within the sample encode an identical CDR3. V gene TRBV30 combines with J gene TRBJ1-1, with D unclear. The CDR3 sequence is 11 residues long. The V end was cut by 2 bases, the J end by 8 bases, with 9 bases between. CDR1 is GTSNPN, CDR2 SVGIG, per germline (reference sequence). In DNA, the CDR3 is TGTGCCTGGAGTTCACTGGGCGAAGCTTTCTTT. Translation: CAWSSLGEAFF.

The rearrangement links TRBV6-2 or TRBV6-3 to TRBJ2-3; 9 bases are a match to TRBD2. Germline CDR1 and CDR2: MNHEY and SVGEGT. Trimming cost V 1 base and J 3 bases; bases outside gene matches: 5. This CDR3 has 16 residues. CDR3 nucleotides: TGTGCCAGCAGTTACTTCGCGGGAGGGCCAACAGATACGCAGTATTTT. Its protein is CASSYFAGGPTDTQYF.

This clone was seen a handful of times. The V call is TRBV6-1, the J call TRBJ1-5; D gene uncertain. CDR1 is MNHNS and CDR2 is SASEGT in the germline V gene. The V and J ends lost 0 bases and 4 bases respectively, with 10 bases between them. This CDR3 has 15 amino acids. The DNA for the CDR3 is TGTGCCAGCAGTGAAGCTCCAGCCCCTAATCAGCCCCAGCATTTT. It specifies CASSEAPAPNQPQHF.

The chain recombines TRBV4-2 with TRBJ2-1; D is uncertain. Trimming left V 0 bases short and J 5 bases short, with 11 bases between. Germline V gene lookup returns CDR1 LGHNA and CDR2 YNFKEQ. CDR3 length: 15 residues. CDR3 region: CASSQEAVDDNEQFF. The DNA of the CDR3 is TGTGCCAGCAGCCAAGAGGCAGTTGACGACAATGAGCAGTTCTTC.

The rearrangement links TRBV6-2 or TRBV6-3 to TRBJ1-5; 7 bases line up with TRBD1. V shed 2 bases, J shed 5 bases, and the junction held 6 bases outside the gene matches. This CDR3 comprises 15 residues. Germline CDR1 reads MNHEY; CDR2 reads SVGEGT. DNA for the CDR3: TGTGCCAGCAGTTACGGTGGAGGGGGCCATCAGCCCCAGCATTTT. Translated: CASSYGGGGHQPQHF.

V gene TRBV13 combines with J gene TRBJ2-6; 10 bases match TRBD1. The germline gives CDR1 PRHDT, CDR2 FYEKMQ (reference sequence). J was trimmed by 0 bases and V by 3 bases; bases with no gene match: 2. The CDR3 consists of 17 residues. For the CDR3, the DNA is TGTGCCAGCAGCTTTAGGACAGGGGGCTCTGGGGCCAACGTCCTGACTTTC. Translating it yields CASSFRTGGSGANVLTF.

The chain joins TRBV5-1 to TRBJ1-1; D is possibly TRBD1 (5 bases). This CDR3 has 14 amino acids. Between the trimmed V and J ends, which lost 2 bases and 1 base, there was a span of 9 bases. The germline V gene encodes CDR1 SGHRS and CDR2 YFSETQ. CDR3 sequence: CASSFLDRNTEAFF. The CDR3 DNA follows: TGCGCCAGCAGCTTTCTAGACAGGAACACTGAAGCTTTCTTT.

The table lists this clone with a few counts. The J gene is TRBJ1-1, the V gene TRBV19; 9 bases map to TRBD1. Germline CDR1 LNHDA, CDR2 SQIVND (reference sequence). CDR3 length: 15 amino acids. V trimming: 8 bases; J trimming: 1 base; junction bases outside the gene matches: 8. This chain's CDR3 is CASRYWTGENTEAFF. CDR3 DNA: TGTGCCAGTCGCTATTGGACAGGGGAGAACACTGAAGCTTTCTTT.

The chain joins TRBV13 to TRBJ2-7; D gene uncertain. V lost 0 bases to trimming and J lost 4 bases, with 4 bases between them. The CDR3 is 12 amino acids. Germline lookup yields CDR1 PRHDT and CDR2 FYEKMQ (reference sequence). For the CDR3, the DNA is TGTGCCAGCAGCTTAGGCGGGTACGAGCAGTACTTC. It codes for CASSLGGYEQYF.

About this clone: Other DNA sequences in the same sample also yield this CDR3. The gene calls are TRBV7-9 and TRBJ1-5; D is unclear. V lost 1 base and J 4 bases, leaving 2 bases between the germline ends. Per germline, CDR1 SEHNR and CDR2 FQNEAQ (reference sequence). There are 12 residues in the CDR3. As DNA, the CDR3 is TGTGCCAGCAGCTTAGATAATCAGCCCCAGCATTTT. This sequence encodes CASSLDNQPQHF.

The V and J genes are TRBV6-5 and TRBJ2-3; 7 bases are shared with TRBD1. CDR3 length equals 14 residues. Per the germline V gene, CDR1 is MNHEY and CDR2 is SVGAGI. With V trimmed by 5 bases and J by 4 bases, 6 bases remained unmatched. For the CDR3, the DNA is TGTGCCAGCAGTATAGACAGGGCGGCAGATACGCAGTATTTT. Translation: CASSIDRAADTQYF.

The chain couples TRBV29-1 to TRBJ1-1; D is ambiguous. The germline gives CDR1 SQVTM, CDR2 ANQGSEA. The V gene lost 3 bases and the J gene lost 0 bases, with 5 bases spanning the gap. The CDR3 extends over 12 amino acids. CDR3 coding DNA: TGCAGCGTTGATGGCATGAACACTGAAGCTTTCTTT. It encodes CSVDGMNTEAFF. Variable domain in full (rest from reference TRBV29-1 and TRBJ1-1): SAVISQKPSRDICQRGTSLTIQCQVDSQVTMMFWYRQQPGQSLTLIATANQGSEATYESGFVIDKFPISRPNLTFSTLTVSNMSPEDSSIYLCSVDGMNTEAFFGQGTRLTVV.

The chain joins TRBV2 to TRBJ2-7, with D possibly TRBD2 on 6 matching bases. There are 12 residues in the CDR3. Trimming shortened V by 10 bases and J by 11 bases, and 21 bases separated the two germline ends. Germline V lookup: CDR1 SNHLY, CDR2 FYNNEI. CDR3 sequence reads: CATRPLATLEYF. CDR3 DNA: TGTGCCACTCGGCCACTAGCCACTTTGGAGTACTTC.

The chain uses TRBV6-5 and TRBJ2-7; 10 bases line up with TRBD1. The CDR3 is made up of 14 amino acids. Germline trimming cut 6 bases from V and 7 bases from J; bases unmatched to any gene: 9. Germline values: CDR1 MNHEY, CDR2 SVGAGI. The CDR3 reads CASSPGTGVREQYF. DNA of the CDR3: TGTGCCAGCAGCCCCGGGACAGGGGTTAGGGAGCAGTACTTC.

The J gene is TRBJ2-2, the V gene TRBV28; either TRBD1 or TRBD2 may supply D (6 bases each). Trimming stripped 2 bases from V and 0 bases from J, with 7 bases between. This CDR3 is built from 15 residues. Per germline, CDR1 MDHEN and CDR2 SYDVKM. CDR3 loop: CASSLGGPNTGELFF. In nucleotides, the CDR3 is TGTGCCAGCAGTTTAGGGGGGCCGAACACCGGGGAGCTGTTTTTT.

The rearrangement joins TRBV3-1 (or the pseudogene TRBV3-2) to TRBJ1-1; D ambiguous. V lost 1 base and J 8 bases, leaving 11 bases between the germline ends. The CDR3 totals 13 residues. Per germline, CDR1 LGHDT and CDR2 YNNKEL (reference sequence). The CDR3 reads CASSQGMGYEAFF. CDR3 nucleotides: TGTGCCAGCAGCCAAGGCATGGGGTACGAAGCTTTCTTT.

This rearrangement joins TRBV9 to TRBJ2-1; possible D gene TRBD2, 5 bases. The CDR3 runs to 14 residues. In germline, CDR1 is SGDLS, CDR2 YYNGEE. Trimming took off 3 bases at V and 8 bases at J, with 15 bases between the two ends. DNA for the CDR3: TGTGCCAGCAGCGGGACTTCCGGGCGCGATGAGCAGTTCTTC. Translated, it gives CASSGTSGRDEQFF.

This sequence joins TRBV27 and TRBJ1-6; D is unresolved. The length of the CDR3 is 14 residues. Germline V gene data show CDR1 as MNHEY and CDR2 as SMNVEV (reference sequence). Between the trimmed V and J ends, which lost 3 bases and 5 bases, there was a span of 8 bases. The CDR3 loop is CASSLGEDNSPLHF. As DNA, the CDR3 is TGTGCCAGCAGTTTGGGAGAAGATAATTCACCCCTCCACTTT.

The chain combines TRBV7-2 with TRBJ2-1, with 7 nucleotides matching TRBD1. Germline V lookup: CDR1 SGHTA, CDR2 FQGNSA. J gave up 0 bases and V 1 base, and 9 bases lay outside the gene matches. This CDR3 comprises 18 residues. The CDR3 DNA reads TGTGCCAGCAGCTTAGACACTCTCAGGGGGAGCTCCTACAATGAGCAGTTCTTC. Protein sequence: CASSLDTLRGSSYNEQFF.

The chain carries TRBV28 and TRBJ1-2, with D possibly being TRBD1 (5 bases). Germline V lookup: CDR1 MDHEN, CDR2 SYDVKM. V gave up 3 bases and J gave up 3 bases, with 5 bases separating them. The CDR3 loop spans 12 amino acids. CDR3 DNA sequence: TGTGCCAGCAGTTTCAGGGACTATGGCTACACCTTC. Protein: CASSFRDYGYTF.